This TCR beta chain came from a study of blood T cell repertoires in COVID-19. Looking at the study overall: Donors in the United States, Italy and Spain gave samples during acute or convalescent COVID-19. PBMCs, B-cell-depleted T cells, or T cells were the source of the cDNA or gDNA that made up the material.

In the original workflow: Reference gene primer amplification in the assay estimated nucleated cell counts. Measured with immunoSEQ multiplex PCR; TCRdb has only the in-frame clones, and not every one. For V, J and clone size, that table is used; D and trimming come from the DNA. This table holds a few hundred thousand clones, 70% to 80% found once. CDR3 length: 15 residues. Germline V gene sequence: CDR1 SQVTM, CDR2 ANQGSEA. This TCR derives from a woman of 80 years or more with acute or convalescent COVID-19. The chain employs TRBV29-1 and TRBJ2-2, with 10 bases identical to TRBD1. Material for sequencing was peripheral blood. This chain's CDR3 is CSIISGTGAIGELFF. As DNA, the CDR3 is TGCAGTATTATCTCCGGGACAGGGGCCATCGGGGAGCTGTTTTTT.